These T cell receptor beta chains were read from a single sample in a study of cytomegalovirus exposure and HLA in healthy donors. Profiled with immunoSEQ multiplex PCR; TCRdb holds only in-frame clones, not every one. The data hold 150,000 to 200,000 clones, with almost 85% observed a single time. The sample consisted of PBMCs. Receptors originate from a boy younger than 10 in good health and CMV-seronegative. Each CDR3 is given with its conserved first and last residue. D genes are given only for firm matches. A row's size may be missing; if present it is once, few, many or a size class.

j_call v_call d_call clone_size cdr3_nt cdr3_aa
TRBJ1-1 TRBV25-1 . . TGTGCCAGCAGTGAATATTGGGCTGGGCAGAATGAAGCTTTCTTT CASSEYWAGQNEAFF
TRBJ2-5 TRBV14 TRBD1 once TGTGCCAGCAGGGGGACAGGGGCTCGGGAGCAGTACTTC CASRGTGAREQYF
TRBJ2-3 TRBV5-6 . . TGTGCCAGCAGCTTGGGGGCAGGTCACACAGATACGCAGTATTTT CASSLGAGHTDTQYF
TRBJ2-2 TRBV25-1 . . TGTGCCAGCAGTGAACTGAACAGCGGTAACACCGGGGAGCTGTTTTTT CASSELNSGNTGELFF
TRBJ2-1 TRBV28 TRBD2 . TGTGCCAGCAGCCCTACTCTAGCGGGAGGTTACGAGCAGTTCTTC CASSPTLAGGYEQFF
TRBJ1-2 TRBV5-1 TRBD1 . TGCGCCAGCAGCTTGGCCCGACACAGGGGGCGCGACTATGGCTACACCTTC CASSLARHRGRDYGYTF
TRBJ2-3 TRBV27 TRBD2 few TGTGCCAGCAGGGGGAGGGGTACAGATACGCAGTATTTT CASRGRGTDTQYF
TRBJ1-5 TRBV5-8 . once TGTGCCAGCAGCTTGGAAGGTGTGGGGCCGAGGCAGCCCCAGCATTTT CASSLEGVGPRQPQHF
TRBJ1-5 TRBV6-1 . . TGTGCCAGCATTCACCGGGACACCATCAATCAGCCCCAGCATTTT CASIHRDTINQPQHF
TRBJ2-4 TRBV5-4 TRBD1 . TGTGCCAGCAGCTCAGGGGGTGGGAGAAACATTCAGTACTTC CASSSGGGRNIQYF
TRBJ1-2 TRBV29-1 TRBD1 . TGCAGCGTTGGTGCTCAGGGGGCGAGGGGCTATGGCTACACCTTC CSVGAQGARGYGYTF
TRBJ2-1 TRBV29-1 TRBD2 once TGCAGCGTAAAGGGCGGGAGGCTCCTCGGGTATGAGCAGTTCTTC CSVKGGRLLGYEQFF
TRBJ2-3 TRBV28 . . TGTGCCAGCAGTTTCCTAAGGTTGGAGCGTACGCAGTATTTT CASSFLRLERTQYF
TRBJ2-5 TRBV5-1 . . TGCGCCAGCGGGTCCCTAGGCGGGCCTGGATCTGGGACCCAGTACTTC CASGSLGGPGSGTQYF
TRBJ1-2 TRBV25-1 TRBD1 . TGTGCCAGCAGTGAATACTTCCCGACAGGGGATGGCTACACCTTC CASSEYFPTGDGYTF
TRBJ2-7 TRBV27 . . TGTGCCAGCAGTTTAGGACCAATCCCGGGAGAGAGGTCCTACGAGCAGTACTTC CASSLGPIPGERSYEQYF
TRBJ1-5 TRBV6-6 TRBD1 . TGTGCCAGCAGTTACTATTCAGGGGGCCGACAGCCCCAGCATTTT CASSYYSGGRQPQHF
TRBJ2-7 TRBV7-9 . . TGTGCCAGCAGCTTAGCGCCTCCAGGGTCAGTTAACGAGCAGCACTTC CASSLAPPGSVNEQHF
TRBJ1-5 TRBV27 . . TGTGCCAGCAGTTTTTCCGGTCAGCCCCAGCATTTT CASSFSGQPQHF
TRBJ2-1 TRBV29-1 TRBD2 few TGCAGCGTTACTAGCGGGAGGGCCACCTTATACAATGAGCAGTTCTTC CSVTSGRATLYNEQFF
TRBJ2-2 TRBV13 TRBD2 . TGTGCCAGCAGCTTAGGCGGGAGGTTCGCCGGGGAGCTGTTTTTT CASSLGGRFAGELFF
TRBJ1-2 TRBV27 . . TGTGCCAGCAGTTCCCAGGGGAACTATGGCTACACCTTC CASSSQGNYGYTF
TRBJ2-1 TRBV10-3 TRBD1 . TGTGCCATCAGGCCGGGACAGGGGCAAAATGAGCAGTTCTTC CAIRPGQGQNEQFF
TRBJ2-2 TRBV6-5 . once TGTGCCAGCAGTTGGACTCCGAACACCGGGGAGCTGTTTTTT CASSWTPNTGELFF
TRBJ1-1 TRBV15 TRBD1 . TGTGCCACCAGCACCGGGACAGGAGGGACTGAAGCTTTCTTT CATSTGTGGTEAFF
TRBJ2-3 TRBV10-3 TRBD2 . TGTGCCACTTTAGCGGGAACCTCAGATACGCAGTATTTT CATLAGTSDTQYF
TRBJ2-7 TRBV9 . . TGTGCCAGCAGCGTAGGAACAGTCTCCTACGAGCAGTACTTC CASSVGTVSYEQYF